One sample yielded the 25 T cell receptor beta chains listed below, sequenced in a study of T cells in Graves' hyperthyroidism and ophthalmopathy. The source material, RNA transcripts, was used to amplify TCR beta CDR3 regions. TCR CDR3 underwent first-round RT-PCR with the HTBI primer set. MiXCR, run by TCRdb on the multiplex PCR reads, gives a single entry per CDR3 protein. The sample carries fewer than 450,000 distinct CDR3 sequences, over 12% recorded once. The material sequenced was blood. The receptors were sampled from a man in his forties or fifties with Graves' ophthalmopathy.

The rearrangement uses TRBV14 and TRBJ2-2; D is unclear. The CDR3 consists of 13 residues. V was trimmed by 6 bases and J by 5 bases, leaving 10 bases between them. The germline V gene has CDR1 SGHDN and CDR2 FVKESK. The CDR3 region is CASRHSWTGELFF. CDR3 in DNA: TGTGCCAGCAGACACAGCTGGACCGGGGAGCTGTTTTTT.

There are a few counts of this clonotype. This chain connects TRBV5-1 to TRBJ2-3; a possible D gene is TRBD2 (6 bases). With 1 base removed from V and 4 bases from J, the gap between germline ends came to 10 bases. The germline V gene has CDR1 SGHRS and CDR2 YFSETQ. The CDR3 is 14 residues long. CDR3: CASSLPGSADTQYF. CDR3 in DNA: TGCGCCAGCAGCTTGCCCGGGAGCGCAGATACGCAGTATTTT.

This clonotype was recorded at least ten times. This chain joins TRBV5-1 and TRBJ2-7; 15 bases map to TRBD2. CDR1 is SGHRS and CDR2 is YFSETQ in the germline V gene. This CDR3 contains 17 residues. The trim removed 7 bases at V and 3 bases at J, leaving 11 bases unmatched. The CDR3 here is CASRTSGRADRIYEQYF. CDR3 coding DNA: TGCGCCAGCCGGACTAGCGGGAGGGCCGACCGGATCTACGAGCAGTACTTC. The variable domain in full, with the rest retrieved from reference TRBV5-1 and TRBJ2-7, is KAGVTQTPRYLIKTRGQQVTLSCSPISGHRSVSWYQQTPGQGLQFLFEYFSETQRNKGNFPGRFSGRQFSNSRSEMNVSTLELGDSALYLCASRTSGRADRIYEQYFGPGTRLTVT.

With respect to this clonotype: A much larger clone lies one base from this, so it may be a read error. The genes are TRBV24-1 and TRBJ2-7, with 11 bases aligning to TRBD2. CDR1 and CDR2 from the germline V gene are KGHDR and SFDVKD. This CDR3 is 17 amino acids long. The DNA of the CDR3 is TGTGCCACCAGTGACCCTAATTCTAGCGGGAGGATCTACGAGCGGTACTTC. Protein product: CATSDPNSSGRIYERYF.

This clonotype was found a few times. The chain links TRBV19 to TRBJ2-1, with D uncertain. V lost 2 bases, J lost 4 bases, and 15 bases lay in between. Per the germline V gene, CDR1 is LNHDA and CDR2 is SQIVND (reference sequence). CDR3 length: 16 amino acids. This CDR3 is CASSIQGPLRYNEQFF. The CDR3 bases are TGTGCCAGTAGTATACAAGGCCCCCTTAGATACAATGAGCAGTTCTTC.

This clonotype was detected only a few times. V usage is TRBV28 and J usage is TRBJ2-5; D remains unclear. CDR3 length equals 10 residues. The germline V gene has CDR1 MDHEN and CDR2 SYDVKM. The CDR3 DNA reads TGTGCAGTAAACGCAGAGACCCAGTACTTC. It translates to CAVNAETQYF.

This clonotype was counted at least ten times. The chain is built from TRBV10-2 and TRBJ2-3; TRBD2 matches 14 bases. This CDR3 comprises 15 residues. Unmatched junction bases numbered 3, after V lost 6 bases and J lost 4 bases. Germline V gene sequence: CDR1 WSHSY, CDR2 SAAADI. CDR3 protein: CASRRLAGGSDTQYF. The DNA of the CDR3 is TGCGCCAGCAGGAGACTAGCGGGAGGGTCAGATACGCAGTATTTT.

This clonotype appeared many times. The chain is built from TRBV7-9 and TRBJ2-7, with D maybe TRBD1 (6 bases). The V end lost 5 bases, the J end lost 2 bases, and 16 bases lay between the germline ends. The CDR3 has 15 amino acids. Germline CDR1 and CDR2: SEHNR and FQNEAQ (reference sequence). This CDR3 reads CASSQIRGRPYEQYF. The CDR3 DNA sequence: TGTGCCAGCAGCCAAATAAGGGGGAGACCCTACGAGCAGTACTTC.

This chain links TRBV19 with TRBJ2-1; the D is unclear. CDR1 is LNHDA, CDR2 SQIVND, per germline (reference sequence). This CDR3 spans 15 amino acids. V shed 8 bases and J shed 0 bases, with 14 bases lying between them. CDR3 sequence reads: CASSGLRSSYNEQFF. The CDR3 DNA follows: TGTGCCAGTTCTGGGTTGAGGAGCTCCTACAATGAGCAGTTCTTC.

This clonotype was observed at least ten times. As DNA, the CDR3 is TGTGCCAGCAGTTCCCAGTTTGGGGGACTAGCCAAAAACATTCAGTACTTC. Translation gives CASSSQFGGLAKNIQYF. The chain carries TRBV6-2 or TRBV6-3 and TRBJ2-4, with D tentatively TRBD2 (6 bases). This CDR3 comprises 17 residues. Germline V lookup: CDR1 MNHEY, CDR2 SVGEGT. Trimming left V 4 bases short and J 0 bases short, with 16 bases between.

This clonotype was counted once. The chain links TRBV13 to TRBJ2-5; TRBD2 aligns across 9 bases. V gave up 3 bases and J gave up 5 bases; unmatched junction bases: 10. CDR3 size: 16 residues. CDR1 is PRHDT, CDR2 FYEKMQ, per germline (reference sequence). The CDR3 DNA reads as TGTGCCAGCAGCTTGGTGGGGACCGGGACTAGCGAGACCCAGTACTTC. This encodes CASSLVGTGTSETQYF.

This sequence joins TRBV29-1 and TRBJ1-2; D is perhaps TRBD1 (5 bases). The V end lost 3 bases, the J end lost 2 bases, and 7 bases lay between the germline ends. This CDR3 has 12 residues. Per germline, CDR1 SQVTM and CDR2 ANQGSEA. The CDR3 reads CSVDAGNYGYTF. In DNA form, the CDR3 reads TGCAGCGTTGACGCAGGGAACTATGGCTACACCTTC.

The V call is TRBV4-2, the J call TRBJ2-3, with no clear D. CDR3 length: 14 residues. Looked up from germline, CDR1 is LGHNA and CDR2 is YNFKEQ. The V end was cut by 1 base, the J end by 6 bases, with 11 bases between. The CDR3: CASSQAALRDTQYF. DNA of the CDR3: TGTGCCAGCAGCCAAGCGGCTCTACGTGATACGCAGTATTTT.

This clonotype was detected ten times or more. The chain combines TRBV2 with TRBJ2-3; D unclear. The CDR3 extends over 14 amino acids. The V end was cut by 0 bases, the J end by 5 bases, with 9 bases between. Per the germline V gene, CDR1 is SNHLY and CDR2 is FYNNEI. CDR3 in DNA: TGTGCCAGCAGTGAAGCGGTCCACATAGATACGCAGTATTTT. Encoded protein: CASSEAVHIDTQYF.

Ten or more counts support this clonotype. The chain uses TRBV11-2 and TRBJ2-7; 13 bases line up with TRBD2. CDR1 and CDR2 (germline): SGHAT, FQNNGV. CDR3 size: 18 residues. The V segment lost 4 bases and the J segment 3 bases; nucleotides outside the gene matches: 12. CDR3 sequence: CASSSRLGLAGAFYEQYF. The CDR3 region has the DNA TGTGCCAGCAGCTCCCGACTCGGACTAGCGGGAGCCTTCTACGAGCAGTACTTC.

The CDR3 sequence is CASSPSGTSGDEQFF. Written as DNA, the CDR3 is TGTGCCAGCAGCCCCTCCGGGACTAGCGGCGATGAGCAGTTCTTC. The chain employs TRBV11-2 and TRBJ2-1, with 11 bases fitting TRBD2. Germline V gene sequence: CDR1 SGHAT, CDR2 FQNNGV. The CDR3 totals 15 residues. V trimming: 5 bases; J trimming: 8 bases; junction bases outside the gene matches: 8.

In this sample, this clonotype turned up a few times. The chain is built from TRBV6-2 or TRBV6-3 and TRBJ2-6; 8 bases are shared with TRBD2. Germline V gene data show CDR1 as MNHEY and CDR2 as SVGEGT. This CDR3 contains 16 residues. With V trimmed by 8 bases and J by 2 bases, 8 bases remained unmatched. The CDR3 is CASLRRAGAGANVLTF. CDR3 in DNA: TGTGCCAGCCTCCGGCGAGCGGGAGCTGGGGCCAACGTCCTGACTTTC.

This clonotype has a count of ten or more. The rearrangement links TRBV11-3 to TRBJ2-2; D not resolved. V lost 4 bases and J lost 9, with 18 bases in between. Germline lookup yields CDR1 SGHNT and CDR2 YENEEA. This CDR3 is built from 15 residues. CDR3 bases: TGTGCCAGCAGCTCATCGGCTAGGACGGTGCGGGAGCTGTTTTTT. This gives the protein CASSSSARTVRELFF.

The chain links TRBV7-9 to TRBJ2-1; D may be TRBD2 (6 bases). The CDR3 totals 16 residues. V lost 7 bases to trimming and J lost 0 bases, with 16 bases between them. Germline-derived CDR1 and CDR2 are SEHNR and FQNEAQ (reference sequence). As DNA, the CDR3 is TGTGCCAGCACCGTAGCGGCCAGTCGCTCCTACAATGAGCAGTTCTTC. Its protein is CASTVAASRSYNEQFF.

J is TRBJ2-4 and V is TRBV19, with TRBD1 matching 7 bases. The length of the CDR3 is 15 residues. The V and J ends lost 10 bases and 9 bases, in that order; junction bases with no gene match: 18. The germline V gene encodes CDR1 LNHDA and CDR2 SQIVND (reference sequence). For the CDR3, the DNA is TGTGCCACCTCCGCCTCGACAGGGTCGATGTCCATTCAGTACTTC. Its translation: CATSASTGSMSIQYF. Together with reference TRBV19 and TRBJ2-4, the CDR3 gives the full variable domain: DGGITQSPKYLFRKEGQNVTLSCEQNLNHDAMYWYRQDPGQGLRLIYYSQIVNDFQKGDIAEGYSVSREKKESFPLTVTSAQKNPTAFYLCATSASTGSMSIQYFGAGTRLSVL.

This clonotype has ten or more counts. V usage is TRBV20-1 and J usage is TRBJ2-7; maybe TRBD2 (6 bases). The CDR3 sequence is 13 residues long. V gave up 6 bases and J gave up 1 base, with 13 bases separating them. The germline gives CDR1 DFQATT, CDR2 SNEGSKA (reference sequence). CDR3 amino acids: CSAKAGGSYEQYF. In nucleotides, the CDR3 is TGCAGTGCCAAAGCGGGTGGATCCTACGAGCAGTACTTC.

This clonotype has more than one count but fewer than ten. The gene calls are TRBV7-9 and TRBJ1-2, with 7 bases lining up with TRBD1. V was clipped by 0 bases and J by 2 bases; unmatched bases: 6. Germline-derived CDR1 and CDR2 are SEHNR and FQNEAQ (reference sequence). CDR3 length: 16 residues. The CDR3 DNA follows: TGTGCCAGCAGCTTAGCTCGCAGGGGGACCAACTATGGCTACACCTTC. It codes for CASSLARRGTNYGYTF.

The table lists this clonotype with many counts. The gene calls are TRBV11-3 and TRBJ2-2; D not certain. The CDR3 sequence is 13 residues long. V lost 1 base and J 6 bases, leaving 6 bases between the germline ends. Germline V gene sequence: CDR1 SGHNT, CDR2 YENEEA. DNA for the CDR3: TGTGCCAGCAGCTTAGTGGTCGCCGGGGAGCTGTTTTTT. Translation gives CASSLVVAGELFF.

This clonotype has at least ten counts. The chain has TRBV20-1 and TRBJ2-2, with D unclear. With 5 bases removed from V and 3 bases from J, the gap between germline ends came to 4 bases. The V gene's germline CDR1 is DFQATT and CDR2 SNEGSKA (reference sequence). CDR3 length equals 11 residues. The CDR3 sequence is CSARYTGELFF. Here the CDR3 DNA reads TGCAGTGCTCGATACACCGGGGAGCTGTTTTTT.

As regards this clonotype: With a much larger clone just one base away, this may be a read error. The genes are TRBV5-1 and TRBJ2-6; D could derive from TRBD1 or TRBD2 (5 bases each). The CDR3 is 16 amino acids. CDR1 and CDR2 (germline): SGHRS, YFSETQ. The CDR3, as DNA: TGCGCCAGCAGCTTGCCTAGCAGCTCTGGGGCCAACGTCCTGGCTTTC. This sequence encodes CASSLPSSSGANVLAF.